Listed below are T cell receptor beta chains from one sample, sequenced in a study of blood T cell repertoires in COVID-19. Generated by immunoSEQ multiplex PCR, the TCRdb table keeps only in-frame clones and is missing some. The top ten hold approximately 15% of the sample, which has roughly 100,000 clones, over 75% seen once. The sample was peripheral blood. Every receptor here comes from a woman aged 80 or over with active or convalescent COVID-19. Both conserved end residues are part of each CDR3.

J gene: TRBJ1-4
V gene: TRBV7-9
CDR3 length: 17
CDR3 protein: CASSPSRTGTGYEKLFF

J gene: TRBJ1-3
V gene: TRBV19
CDR3 length: 13
CDR3 protein: CASSGFSGNTIYF

J gene: TRBJ2-1
V gene: TRBV5-1
CDR3 length: 19
CDR3 protein: CASSLGLAGGRGSDNEQFF

J gene: TRBJ1-3
V gene: TRBV5-5
CDR3 length: 17
CDR3 protein: CASSAAGGYSSGNTIYF

J gene: TRBJ2-2
V gene: TRBV11-3
CDR3 length: 16
CDR3 protein: CASSLGLAPNTGELFF

J gene: TRBJ1-2
V gene: TRBV29-1
CDR3 length: 12
CDR3 protein: CSVGGQGRDYTF

J gene: TRBJ1-1
V gene: TRBV19
CDR3 length: 15
CDR3 protein: CASGRTGTGNTEAFF

J gene: TRBJ2-1
V gene: TRBV3-1/TRBV3-2
CDR3 length: 15
CDR3 protein: CASSQGLVSYNEQFF

J gene: TRBJ1-2
V gene: TRBV5-1
CDR3 length: 14
CDR3 protein: CASSTGSLPYGYTF

J gene: TRBJ1-4
V gene: TRBV5-1
CDR3 length: 12
CDR3 protein: CASSPSSEKLFF

J gene: TRBJ2-7
V gene: TRBV2
CDR3 length: 17
CDR3 protein: CASRWPRGGYGTYEQYF

J gene: TRBJ2-1
V gene: TRBV28
CDR3 length: 13
CDR3 protein: CASRWTSGNEQFF

J gene: TRBJ1-1
V gene: TRBV29-1
CDR3 length: 14
CDR3 protein: CSVTSTGGYTEAFF

J gene: TRBJ2-7
V gene: TRBV5-4
CDR3 length: 13
CDR3 protein: CASSLTGAYEQYF

J gene: TRBJ1-2
V gene: TRBV18
CDR3 length: 16
CDR3 protein: CASSPSTGSSNYGYTF

J gene: TRBJ2-1
V gene: TRBV7-7
CDR3 length: 17
CDR3 protein: CASSLVHRVSSYNEQFF

J gene: TRBJ2-2
V gene: TRBV6-2/TRBV6-3
CDR3 length: 17
CDR3 protein: CASSLASGSWKTGELFF

J gene: TRBJ2-1
V gene: TRBV7-9
CDR3 length: 16
CDR3 protein: CASSYLITGGGDEQFF

J gene: TRBJ2-5
V gene: TRBV5-1
CDR3 length: 13
CDR3 protein: CASSSFLGETQYF

J gene: TRBJ2-7
V gene: TRBV5-4
CDR3 length: 15
CDR3 protein: CASSSRRGSHYEQYF

J gene: TRBJ2-1
V gene: TRBV2
CDR3 length: 12
CDR3 protein: CASTTVRREQFF

J gene: TRBJ2-7
V gene: TRBV7-2
CDR3 length: 17
CDR3 protein: CASSLAPQGTISYEQYF

J gene: TRBJ1-1
V gene: TRBV30
CDR3 length: 13
CDR3 protein: CAWSVQLNTEAFF

J gene: TRBJ1-4
V gene: TRBV25-1
CDR3 length: 12
CDR3 protein: CASSESFEKLFF

J gene: TRBJ2-1
V gene: TRBV5-4
CDR3 length: 13
CDR3 protein: CASSLASGGEQFF

J gene: TRBJ1-2
V gene: TRBV3-1/TRBV3-2
CDR3 length: 14
CDR3 protein: CASSQDSDTYGYTF

J gene: TRBJ1-5
V gene: TRBV7-2
CDR3 length: 15
CDR3 protein: CASSLGQGSNQPQHF

J gene: TRBJ1-5
V gene: TRBV28
CDR3 length: 16
CDR3 protein: CASSPHTGGGNQPQHF

J gene: TRBJ2-7
V gene: TRBV3-1/TRBV3-2
CDR3 length: 15
CDR3 protein: CASRSGLAGAYEQYF

J gene: TRBJ1-2
V gene: TRBV6-5
CDR3 length: 14
CDR3 protein: CASSRQGADYGYTF

J gene: TRBJ2-7
V gene: TRBV6-5
CDR3 length: 13
CDR3 protein: CASCADRVGEQYF

J gene: TRBJ2-5
V gene: TRBV2
CDR3 length: 15
CDR3 protein: CASSPRGLNQETQYF

J gene: TRBJ2-5
V gene: TRBV10-3
CDR3 length: 15
CDR3 protein: CAISESQRSQETQYF

J gene: TRBJ2-7
V gene: TRBV3-1/TRBV3-2
CDR3 length: 11
CDR3 protein: CASSSEKRHSF

J gene: TRBJ2-2
V gene: TRBV4-3
CDR3 length: 17
CDR3 protein: CASSGGKGTANTGELFF

J gene: TRBJ1-3
V gene: TRBV27
CDR3 length: 15
CDR3 protein: CASSSDRSSGNTIYF

J gene: TRBJ2-5
V gene: TRBV2
CDR3 length: 14
CDR3 protein: CASSGIAGVSTQYF

J gene: TRBJ1-1
V gene: TRBV7-6
CDR3 length: 16
CDR3 protein: CASSLLTTGWNTEAFF

J gene: TRBJ2-7
V gene: TRBV24-1
CDR3 length: 16
CDR3 protein: CATSEGTGPPSYEQYF

J gene: TRBJ1-2
V gene: TRBV20-1
CDR3 length: 13
CDR3 protein: CSASIRGKYGYTF

J gene: TRBJ1-5
V gene: TRBV5-5
CDR3 length: 15
CDR3 protein: CASSLGRTGGAPQHF

J gene: TRBJ1-2
V gene: TRBV7-2
CDR3 length: 13
CDR3 protein: CASSQTRLQGYTF

J gene: TRBJ1-1
V gene: TRBV19
CDR3 length: 15
CDR3 protein: CASSPRTGVNTEAFF

J gene: TRBJ1-5
V gene: TRBV7-9
CDR3 length: 15
CDR3 protein: CASSGASSGNQPQHF

J gene: TRBJ1-2
V gene: TRBV6-6
CDR3 length: 15
CDR3 protein: CASSTQGAAGYGYTF

J gene: TRBJ1-6
V gene: TRBV6-5
CDR3 length: 16
CDR3 protein: CASSYSVAGGSAPLHF

J gene: TRBJ1-2
V gene: TRBV5-1
CDR3 length: 17
CDR3 protein: CASSSIKIGTGLYGYTF

J gene: TRBJ1-2
V gene: TRBV29-1
CDR3 length: 13
CDR3 protein: CSVEWGVGYGYTF

J gene: TRBJ2-2
V gene: TRBV9
CDR3 length: 15
CDR3 protein: CASSTGGPSTGELFF

J gene: TRBJ1-5
V gene: TRBV18
CDR3 length: 14
CDR3 protein: CASSRTGGSQPQHF

J gene: TRBJ2-2
V gene: TRBV20-1
CDR3 length: 14
CDR3 protein: CSASLREVDGELFF

J gene: TRBJ2-7
V gene: TRBV19
CDR3 length: 13
CDR3 protein: CASSGGGPREQYF

J gene: TRBJ2-3
V gene: TRBV30
CDR3 length: 15
CDR3 protein: CAWSVGTSYQDTQYF

J gene: TRBJ2-7
V gene: TRBV5-1
CDR3 length: 15
CDR3 protein: CASSASGASLYEQYF

J gene: TRBJ1-2
V gene: TRBV6-5
CDR3 length: 13
CDR3 protein: CASSYRGRDGYTF